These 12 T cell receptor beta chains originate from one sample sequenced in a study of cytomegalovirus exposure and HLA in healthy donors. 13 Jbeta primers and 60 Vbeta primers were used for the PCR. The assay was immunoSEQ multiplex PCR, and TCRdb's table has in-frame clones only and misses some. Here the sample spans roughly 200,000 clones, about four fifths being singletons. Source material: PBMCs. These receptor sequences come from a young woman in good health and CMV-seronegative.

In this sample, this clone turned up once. CDR3 residues: CASSSYSNGGFEPQHF. DNA for the CDR3: TGTGCCAGTAGTAGTTATAGTAACGGAGGATTTGAGCCCCAGCATTTT. The chain carries TRBV19 and TRBJ1-5; no clear D. CDR3 length: 16 residues. V was shortened by 4 bases and J by 8 bases, with 21 bases between the two germline ends. Looked up from germline, CDR1 is LNHDA and CDR2 is SQIVND (reference sequence).

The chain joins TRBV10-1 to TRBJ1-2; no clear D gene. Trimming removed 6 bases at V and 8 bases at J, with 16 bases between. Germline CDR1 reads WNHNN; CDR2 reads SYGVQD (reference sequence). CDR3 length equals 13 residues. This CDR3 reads CASSQDRGSGYTF. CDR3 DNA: TGCGCCAGCAGCCAAGACCGAGGATCGGGCTACACCTTC.

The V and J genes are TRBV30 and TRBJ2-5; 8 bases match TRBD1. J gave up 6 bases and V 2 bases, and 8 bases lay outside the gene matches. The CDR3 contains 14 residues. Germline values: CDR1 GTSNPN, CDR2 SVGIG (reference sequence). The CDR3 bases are TGTGCCTGGAGTCCCGGACAGGGTTTAAAGACCCAGTACTTC. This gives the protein CAWSPGQGLKTQYF.

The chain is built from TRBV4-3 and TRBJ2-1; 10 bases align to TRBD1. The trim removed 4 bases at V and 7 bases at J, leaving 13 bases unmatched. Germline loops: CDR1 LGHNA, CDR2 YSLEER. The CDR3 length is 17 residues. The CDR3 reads CASSRRPTGQGGNEQFF. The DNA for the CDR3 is TGCGCCAGCAGCCGCAGACCTACTGGACAGGGGGGTAATGAGCAGTTCTTC.

The CDR3, as DNA: TGTGCCAGCAGCACGGGACTAGCGGGGCCTGGGGATGAGCAGTTCTTC. This gives the protein CASSTGLAGPGDEQFF. V usage is TRBV5-4 and J usage is TRBJ2-1, with 13 bases that match TRBD2. The germline CDR1 and CDR2 sequences are SGHNT and YYREEE (reference sequence). The CDR3 sequence is 16 residues long. V was pared by 4 bases and J by 8 bases, with 9 bases of the junction left unmatched.

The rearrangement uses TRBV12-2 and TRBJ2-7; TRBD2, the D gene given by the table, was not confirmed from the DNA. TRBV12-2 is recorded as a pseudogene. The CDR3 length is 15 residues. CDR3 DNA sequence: TGTGCAAGTCGCTGGAGGGCGGGAAGCTCCTACGAGCAGTACGTC. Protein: CASRWRAGSSYEQYV.

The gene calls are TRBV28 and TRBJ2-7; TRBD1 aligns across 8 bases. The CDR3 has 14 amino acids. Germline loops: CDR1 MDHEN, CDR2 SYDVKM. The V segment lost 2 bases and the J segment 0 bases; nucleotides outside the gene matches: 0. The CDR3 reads CASSLTGGSYEQYF. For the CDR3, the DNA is TGTGCCAGCAGTTTAACAGGGGGCTCCTACGAGCAGTACTTC.

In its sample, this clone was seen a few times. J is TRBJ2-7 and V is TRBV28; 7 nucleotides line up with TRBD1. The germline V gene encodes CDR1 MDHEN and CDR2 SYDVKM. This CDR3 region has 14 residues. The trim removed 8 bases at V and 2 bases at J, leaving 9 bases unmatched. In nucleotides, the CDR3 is TGTGCCAGCGGATGGGCAGGGGGTACCTACGAGCAGTACTTC. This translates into CASGWAGGTYEQYF.

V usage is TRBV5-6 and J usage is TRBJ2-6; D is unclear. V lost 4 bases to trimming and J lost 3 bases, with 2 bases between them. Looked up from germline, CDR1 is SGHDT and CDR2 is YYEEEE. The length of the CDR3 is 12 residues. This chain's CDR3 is CASSLGANVLTF. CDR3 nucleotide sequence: TGTGCCAGCAGCCTTGGGGCCAACGTCCTGACTTTC.

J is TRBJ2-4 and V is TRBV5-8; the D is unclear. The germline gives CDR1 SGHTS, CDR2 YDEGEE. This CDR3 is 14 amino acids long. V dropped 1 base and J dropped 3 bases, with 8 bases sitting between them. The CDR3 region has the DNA TGTGCCAGCAGCTTGTCATTTAGCAAAAACATTCAGTACTTC. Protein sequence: CASSLSFSKNIQYF. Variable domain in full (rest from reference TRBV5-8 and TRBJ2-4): EAGVTQSPTHLIKTRGQQATLRCSPISGHTSVYWYQQALGLGLQFLLWYDEGEERNRGNFPPRFSGRQFPNYSSELNVNALELEDSALYLCASSLSFSKNIQYFGAGTRLSVL.

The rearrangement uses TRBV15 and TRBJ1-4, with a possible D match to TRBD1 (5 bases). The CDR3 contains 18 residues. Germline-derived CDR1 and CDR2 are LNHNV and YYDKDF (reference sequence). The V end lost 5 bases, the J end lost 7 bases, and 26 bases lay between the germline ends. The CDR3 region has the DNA TGTGCCACCAGCGGGCAGCGGGGCGCGGGGGTTTCAAGTGAAAAACTGTTTTTT. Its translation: CATSGQRGAGVSSEKLFF.

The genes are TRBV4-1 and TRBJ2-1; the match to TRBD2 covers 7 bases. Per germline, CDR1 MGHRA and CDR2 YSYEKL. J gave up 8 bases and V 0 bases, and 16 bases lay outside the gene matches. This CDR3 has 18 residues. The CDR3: CASSQDPVSSGLRDEQFF. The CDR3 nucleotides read TGCGCCAGCAGCCAAGATCCCGTCTCTAGCGGTCTCCGGGATGAGCAGTTCTTC.